Presented here are 10 T cell receptor beta chains from one specimen sequenced in a study of cytomegalovirus exposure and HLA in healthy donors. It was with 60 Vbeta and 13 Jbeta primers that the PCR ran. Some clones are missing from TCRdb's copy, which holds only in-frame ones; the method was immunoSEQ multiplex PCR. The sample carries under 100,000 clones, 70% to 80% recorded once. Sample: PBMCs. The origin of the receptors is a human donor in good health.

The V gene is TRBV19, the J gene TRBJ1-3; 9 bases fit TRBD1. J lost 6 bases, V lost 7 bases, and 13 bases had no gene match. Germline CDR1 is LNHDA and CDR2 is SQIVND (reference sequence). The CDR3 contains 16 residues. DNA of the CDR3: TGTGCCAGTAATACGAGCCCGGACAGGGGAGCAAACACCATATATTTT. It is translated as CASNTSPDRGANTIYF.

V and J are TRBV11-3 and TRBJ2-5; 9 positions agree with TRBD1. J lost 2 bases, V lost 4 bases, and 8 bases had no gene match. Germline CDR1 is SGHNT and CDR2 is YENEEA. The CDR3 is made up of 16 amino acids. CDR3: CASSSAGTGTQETQYF. CDR3 coding DNA: TGTGCCAGCAGCTCTGCTGGGACAGGGACTCAAGAGACCCAGTACTTC.

This chain uses TRBV4-2 with TRBJ2-3, with TRBD2 matching over 10 bases. This CDR3 is built from 16 residues. Germline values: CDR1 LGHNA, CDR2 YNFKEQ. J lost 5 bases, V lost 3 bases, and 8 bases had no gene match. The CDR3 nucleotides read TGTGCCAGCAGCCAGATAGCGGGGGGACAACGAGATACGCAGTATTTT. This gives the protein CASSQIAGGQRDTQYF.

The CDR3 spells CASSLISSGGVRDTQYF. The CDR3 DNA follows: TGCGCCAGCAGCTTGATTTCTAGCGGGGGGGTCCGAGATACGCAGTATTTT. V usage is TRBV5-1 and J usage is TRBJ2-3, with 12 positions matching TRBD2. The CDR3 extends over 17 amino acids. The V gene's germline CDR1 is SGHRS and CDR2 YFSETQ. V dropped 1 base and J dropped 5; count of bases not matched to a gene: 8.

This clone was seen only once. The chain combines TRBV6-5 with TRBJ1-5; no firm D call. The germline V gene has CDR1 MNHEY and CDR2 SVGAGI. Trimming shortened V by 10 bases and J by 0 bases, and 10 bases separated the two germline ends. The CDR3 has 13 residues. CDR3 residues: CATEGGSNQPQHF. In nucleotides, the CDR3 is TGTGCCACGGAGGGTGGTAGCAATCAGCCCCAGCATTTT.

V and J are TRBV10-3 and TRBJ2-3, with 9 bases matching TRBD2. CDR3 size: 14 residues. Germline CDR1 is ENHRY and CDR2 is SYGVKD. After removal of 3 bases from V and 5 bases from J, the junction contained 3 bases not matched to a gene. CDR3 DNA: TGTGCCATCAGTGATGCGGGGGGGGAAGATACGCAGTATTTT. It codes for CAISDAGGEDTQYF.

The chain combines TRBV7-8 with TRBJ1-1; 7 bases are a match to TRBD1. The CDR3 length is 14 residues. Trimming took 1 base from V and 4 from J; bases not matched to a gene: 3. Germline CDR1 and CDR2: SGHVS and FQNEAQ. In DNA, the CDR3 is TGTGCCAGCAGCTTAGAGGGGGCCGGCACTGAAGCTTTCTTT. It specifies CASSLEGAGTEAFF.

This clone was recorded once. The genes are TRBV20-1 and TRBJ1-1; D gene unclear. Between the trimmed V and J ends, which lost 3 bases and 6 bases, there was a span of 5 bases. Germline lookup yields CDR1 DFQATT and CDR2 SNEGSKA (reference sequence). The CDR3 loop spans 10 amino acids. This chain's CDR3 is CSARAPEAFF. CDR3 bases: TGCAGTGCTAGGGCCCCTGAAGCTTTCTTT.

The chain has TRBV18 and TRBJ2-7; maybe TRBD2 (5 bases). The CDR3 has 18 residues. Trimming removed 2 bases at V and 2 bases at J, with 22 bases between. Germline lookup yields CDR1 KGHSH and CDR2 LQKENI. The chain's CDR3 is CASSPSDLLDYYTYEQYF. The DNA for the CDR3 is TGTGCCAGCTCACCATCCGATCTCCTAGACTACTACACCTACGAGCAGTACTTC. Drawing the rest from reference TRBV18 and TRBJ2-7, the complete variable domain is NAGVMQNPRHLVRRRGQEARLRCSPMKGHSHVYWYRQLPEEGLKFMVYLQKENIIDESGMPKERFSAEFPKEGPSILRIQQVVRGDSAAYFCASSPSDLLDYYTYEQYFGPGTRLTVT.

The genes are TRBV9 and TRBJ1-2; D not certain. Germline values: CDR1 SGDLS, CDR2 YYNGEE. Trimming removed 0 bases from V and 0 bases from J, with 9 bases in between. The CDR3 has 15 residues. The CDR3 region has the DNA TGTGCCAGCAGCGTAGGTTCAGAAGCTAACTATGGCTACACCTTC. Protein: CASSVGSEANYGYTF.